The clone carrying this T cell receptor (beta chain) was recorded at least ten times. As yet, its antigen is unknown. Through Arm-PCR of CDR3 regions and iRepertoire HTBI primers, TCR beta libraries were built. TCRdb analysed the multiplex PCR reads with MiXCR anew, one entry per CDR3 protein. This sample has about 440,000 distinct CDR3 sequences, with about 15% found just once. The CDR3 is 12 residues long. In germline, CDR1 is MDHEN, CDR2 SYDVKM. The data are from a study of regulatory T cells in long-lasting Graves disease. Study-wide points: TCR diversity was lower in persistent Graves' patients (versus newly diagnosed ones).

Noted time point: newly diagnosed GD, antithyroid drugs for less than 3 months. Researchers made the TCR library from RNA that was extracted from PBMCs. This sample also belongs to another study, concerning T cells in Graves' hyperthyroidism and ophthalmopathy. That report notes: Patients counted as stable if ophthalmopathy did not develop within 18 months.

Sequences were derived from peripheral blood mononuclear cells (PBMCs), sampled at new diagnosis, from a patient treated with antithyroid drugs. The sequence derives from a young woman with Graves disease. The chain carries TRBV28 and TRBJ2-3; 8 nucleotides line up with TRBD1. The last part of the DNA fits TRBJ2-1 better; the J call may be wrong. This CDR3 reads CASSSDRGQQFF. CDR3 in DNA: TGTGCCAGCAGTTCCGACAGGGGACAGCAGTTCTTC.